The 27 T cell receptor beta chains presented below share a single source sample, sequenced in a study of human T cells and chemical hapten exposure. TCRdb re-derived calls from the RACE reads in MiXCR, one entry per CDR3 protein. The sample gives about 110,000 distinct CDR3 sequences, approximately 12% of which show up once; around 1.6% is in the top ten. Sample time point: pre-sensitization, week 0. The treatment denotes: therapeutic diphenylcyclopropenone sensitization with weekly scalp DPC. The sequences come from whole blood, collected in connection with sensitization to the hapten diphenylcyclopropenone (DPC). These receptors were taken from a woman between 45 and 60 years old with alopecia areata. Some clones in this sample may be carry-over from other donors' samples.

This chain uses TRBV2 with TRBJ2-2, with D uncertain. CDR3 length equals 13 residues. Trimming removed 6 bases at V and 3 bases at J, with 8 bases between. Germline V gene data show CDR1 as SNHLY and CDR2 as FYNNEI. CDR3 sequence reads: CASRADYTGELFF. The DNA of the CDR3 is TGTGCCAGCAGAGCAGATTACACCGGGGAGCTGTTTTTT.

Note on this clonotype: Since a much larger clone is just one base distant, this may be a read error. The rearrangement links TRBV19 to TRBJ1-3, with D tentatively TRBD1 (5 bases). From germline, CDR1 is LNHDA and CDR2 SQIVND (reference sequence). The CDR3 extends over 14 amino acids. V was clipped by 10 bases and J by 0 bases, with 13 bases between them. The CDR3 nucleotides are TGTGCCACCCGGGGCAGTCGCTCTGGAAACACCATATATTTT. Its translation is CATRGSRSGNTIYF.

The chain uses TRBV11-2 and TRBJ2-3; maybe TRBD1 (7 bases). Germline V gene sequence: CDR1 SGHAT, CDR2 FQNNGV. CDR3 length equals 17 residues. The V end was cut by 3 bases, the J end by 2 bases, with 18 bases between. The CDR3 region has the DNA TGTGCCAGCAGCTTGATTTGGACAGGACTACCCACAGATACGCAGTATTTT. Its translation: CASSLIWTGLPTDTQYF.

Notes on this clonotype: This may stem from a read error, because a much larger clone lies one nucleotide away. The chain links TRBV12-3 or TRBV12-4 to TRBJ2-7; TRBD1 matches 9 bases. The CDR3 runs to 14 residues. The CDR3 DNA follows: TGTACCAGCAGTTTCGGACAGGGGTCCTACGAGCAGTACTTC. It codes for CTSSFGQGSYEQYF.

The V gene is TRBV6-5, the J gene TRBJ1-2; no clear D gene. The V gene lost 6 bases and the J gene lost 0 bases, with 17 bases spanning the gap. The CDR3 is 16 residues long. Germline loops: CDR1 MNHEY, CDR2 SVGAGI. In DNA, the CDR3 is TGTGCCAGCAGCCCACCAGGACGGGGAGCTAACTATGGCTACACCTTC. The encoded protein is CASSPPGRGANYGYTF.

This clonotype was seen only a few times. The gene calls are TRBV28 and TRBJ2-3, with 10 bases that match TRBD2. Germline V gives CDR1 MDHEN, CDR2 SYDVKM. There are 16 residues in the CDR3. The J segment lost 6 bases and the V segment lost 7 bases, leaving 13 bases of the junction unmatched. The CDR3 DNA is TGTGCCAGCACTAGCGGGGGCGTACCCGAGAGGGATACGCAGTATTTT. Its translation: CASTSGGVPERDTQYF.

This clonotype was detected only a few times. The chain has TRBV7-9 and TRBJ1-6; D is uncertain. The germline V gene has CDR1 SEHNR and CDR2 FQNEAQ (reference sequence). Trimming removed 0 bases at V and 2 bases at J, with 14 bases between. The CDR3 is 18 residues long. The CDR3 DNA reads TGTGCCAGCAGCTTAGCGGGTCGGGGAGAGGCCTATAATTCACCCCTCCACTTT. Translation gives CASSLAGRGEAYNSPLHF. The whole variable domain, filled in from reference TRBV7-9 and TRBJ1-6, reads DTGVSQNPRHKITKRGQNVTFRCDPISEHNRLYWYRQTLGQGPEFLTYFQNEAQLEKSRLLSDRFSAERPKGSFSTLEIQRTEQGDSAMYLCASSLAGRGEAYNSPLHFGNGTRLTVT.

This clonotype was seen at least ten times. The chain is built from TRBV4-2 and TRBJ2-2, with D unclear. Trimming took off 0 bases at V and 1 base at J, with 9 bases between the two ends. The germline gives CDR1 LGHNA, CDR2 YNFKEQ. This CDR3 spans 16 amino acids. The CDR3: CASSQEVILNTGELFF. The CDR3 DNA is TGTGCCAGCAGCCAAGAAGTAATACTGAACACCGGGGAGCTGTTTTTT.

This chain connects TRBV27 to TRBJ1-5; D call uncertain. The CDR3 contains 13 residues. Germline lookup yields CDR1 MNHEY and CDR2 SMNVEV (reference sequence). Trimming cost V 4 bases and J 4 bases, with 8 bases left between them. CDR3 loop: CASSSGLNQPQHF. CDR3 in DNA: TGTGCCAGCAGTTCCGGCTTGAATCAGCCCCAGCATTTT.

This clonotype was seen a handful of times. The chain uses TRBV4-1 and TRBJ2-1, with a weak D call TRBD1 (8 bases). V gave up 3 bases and J gave up 6 bases, with 18 bases separating them. The CDR3 loop spans 16 amino acids. CDR1 is MGHRA, CDR2 YSYEKL, per germline. The CDR3 coding sequence is TGCGCCAGCAGCCAGCGGGGGCAGGGGGCATTCAATGAGCAGTTCTTC. Amino acids: CASSQRGQGAFNEQFF.

The chain employs TRBV7-2 and TRBJ1-1; TRBD1 is a possible D gene (5 bases). CDR3 size: 13 residues. V was pared by 5 bases and J by 4 bases, with 11 bases between. Germline V gives CDR1 SGHTA, CDR2 FQGNSA. The CDR3 coding sequence is TGTGCCAGCAGCATACGGGACCTCACTGAAGCTTTCTTT. Translating gives CASSIRDLTEAFF.

This clonotype came up once. Possible read error: a much larger clone is one base away. The chain joins TRBV11-2 to TRBJ2-2; D not resolved. This CDR3 has 15 residues. The germline gives CDR1 SGHAT, CDR2 FQNNGV. CDR3 sequence: CVSSLSQQNTGELFF. DNA of the CDR3: TGTGTCAGCAGCTTAAGTCAGCAAAACACCGGGGAGCTGTTTTTT.

This clonotype was seen repeatedly, ten times or more. The genes are TRBV7-9 and TRBJ1-3; D gene uncertain. Germline lookup yields CDR1 SEHNR and CDR2 FQNEAQ (reference sequence). The CDR3 spans 13 residues. V gave up 1 base and J gave up 4 bases, with 5 bases separating them. The CDR3 sequence is CASSLGSGNTIYF. The CDR3 DNA sequence: TGTGCCAGCAGCTTAGGGAGCGGAAACACCATATATTTT. Combining the CDR3 with reference TRBV7-9 and TRBJ1-3 gives the whole variable domain DTGVSQNPRHKITKRGQNVTFRCDPISEHNRLYWYRQTLGQGPEFLTYFQNEAQLEKSRLLSDRFSAERPKGSFSTLEIQRTEQGDSAMYLCASSLGSGNTIYFGEGSWLTVV.

This clonotype was found a few times. The chain joins TRBV11-2 to TRBJ2-5; no clear D gene. From germline, CDR1 is SGHAT and CDR2 FQNNGV. This CDR3 is built from 12 residues. The V end lost 5 bases, the J end lost 4 bases, and 8 bases lay between the germline ends. DNA for the CDR3: TGTGCCAGCAGCACTCAAGCAGAGACCCAGTACTTC. Protein: CASSTQAETQYF. Looking up the rest from reference TRBV11-2 and TRBJ2-5 gives the full variable domain: EAGVAQSPRYKIIEKRQSVAFWCNPISGHATLYWYQQILGQGPKLLIQFQNNGVVDDSQLPKDRFSAERLKGVDSTLKIQPAKLEDSAVYLCASSTQAETQYFGPGTRLLVL.

The gene calls are TRBV18 and TRBJ1-2; 7 bases are a match to TRBD1. J lost 7 bases, V lost 2 bases, and 4 bases had no gene match. This CDR3 is built from 13 residues. Germline-derived CDR1 and CDR2 are KGHSH and LQKENI. CDR3 residues: CASSPDRVPGYTF. CDR3 nucleotide sequence: TGTGCCAGCTCACCAGACAGGGTGCCTGGCTACACCTTC.

This clonotype showed up many times. The J gene is TRBJ1-6, the V gene TRBV5-1; D gene unclear. The CDR3 has 15 amino acids. The V end was cut by 3 bases, the J end by 7 bases, with 14 bases between. CDR1 is SGHRS, CDR2 YFSETQ, per germline. The CDR3 sequence is CASSSDLVGNSPLHF. Here the CDR3 DNA reads TGCGCCAGCAGCTCGGACCTCGTCGGCAATTCACCCCTCCACTTT.

V gene TRBV19 combines with J gene TRBJ2-7; D ambiguous. CDR1 is LNHDA, CDR2 SQIVND, per germline (reference sequence). The CDR3 is 13 amino acids. V shed 6 bases and J shed 5 bases, with 14 bases lying between them. The CDR3, as DNA: TGTGCCAGTAGCCCCGCGATCATCGACGAGCAGTACTTC. Translating gives CASSPAIIDEQYF.

V and J are TRBV5-1 and TRBJ2-7; 10 nucleotides match TRBD2. The CDR3 length is 14 residues. V shed 5 bases and J 2 bases; nucleotides not matched to a gene: 4. CDR1 SGHRS and CDR2 YFSETQ come from the germline V gene. CDR3 sequence: CASRLAGPTYEQYF. CDR3 DNA sequence: TGCGCCAGCAGACTAGCGGGGCCCACCTACGAGCAGTACTTC.

This clonotype was counted only a few times. The V and J genes are TRBV5-5 and TRBJ2-7; 8 nucleotides match TRBD1. Germline values: CDR1 SGHKS, CDR2 YYEKEE (reference sequence). J gave up 5 bases and V 7 bases, and 11 bases lay outside the gene matches. The CDR3 consists of 14 residues. The CDR3 sequence is CASYRTGSYHEQYF. Written as DNA, the CDR3 is TGTGCCAGCTACCGGACAGGGTCATACCACGAGCAGTACTTC.

The gene calls are TRBV5-1 and TRBJ2-1; 7 bases match TRBD2. V lost 4 bases and J lost 2; bases outside the gene matches: 12. Germline CDR1 reads SGHRS; CDR2 reads YFSETQ. CDR3 length: 17 residues. In DNA form, the CDR3 reads TGCGCCAGCAGCCGCGGCGGGGGTTCCACTACCTACAATGAGCAGTTCTTC. This encodes CASSRGGGSTTYNEQFF.

This clonotype was counted a few times. The chain is built from TRBV20-1 and TRBJ1-1; D gene ambiguous. The V end was cut by 6 bases, the J end by 1 base, with 12 bases between. Germline lookup yields CDR1 DFQATT and CDR2 SNEGSKA (reference sequence). The CDR3 covers 13 residues. The CDR3 bases are TGCAGTGCCCTAGGCTCATGGAACACTGAAGCTTTCTTT. This codes for CSALGSWNTEAFF.

This chain uses TRBV12-3 or TRBV12-4 with TRBJ2-5, with 8 bases lining up with TRBD1. The junction had 8 bases not matched to a gene; V was cut back by 6 bases and J by 5 bases. The CDR3 has 14 amino acids. CDR3 bases: TGTGCCAGCAGCCCTCAGGACAGGGCTGAGACCCAGTACTTC. Protein product: CASSPQDRAETQYF.

The V and J genes are TRBV28 and TRBJ1-5; a weak D match, TRBD1 (6 bases). Germline-derived CDR1 and CDR2 are MDHEN and SYDVKM. The CDR3 is made up of 16 amino acids. With 5 bases removed from V and 2 bases from J, the gap between germline ends came to 16 bases. CDR3 DNA: TGTGCCAGCAGTGAAACAGGGTATGAAGGCAATCAGCCCCAGCATTTT. Residues: CASSETGYEGNQPQHF.

The table lists this clonotype with many counts. The chain is built from TRBV7-2 and TRBJ1-2; D unclear. The CDR3 extends over 12 amino acids. The V gene lost 1 base and the J gene lost 5 bases, with 5 bases spanning the gap. Germline values: CDR1 SGHTA, CDR2 FQGNSA. This CDR3 is CASSLGGYGYTF. The CDR3 coding sequence is TGTGCCAGCAGCTTAGGGGGTTATGGCTACACCTTC.

The chain employs TRBV11-2 and TRBJ2-7, with 8 positions matching TRBD1. The germline CDR1 and CDR2 sequences are SGHAT and FQNNGV. V lost 3 bases and J lost 2; bases outside the gene matches: 18. This CDR3 is built from 19 residues. The chain's CDR3 is CASSFQGATGVRHPYEQYF. The CDR3 nucleotides read TGTGCCAGCAGCTTCCAGGGGGCGACGGGGGTACGACATCCCTACGAGCAGTACTTC.

Comments on this clonotype: The junction differs from germline at one of its ends, possibly a read error. The chain couples TRBV7-7 to TRBJ2-1; D could derive from TRBD1 or TRBD2 (5 bases each). The germline CDR1 and CDR2 sequences are SSHAT and FNYEAQ (reference sequence). The CDR3 is 18 residues long. Written as DNA, the CDR3 is TGTGCTAGCAGCCCAGGGTGGGTAGGGACCCAAACCTACAATGAGCAGTTCTTC. Protein product: CASSPGWVGTQTYNEQFF.

This clonotype has ten or more counts. The chain employs TRBV28 and TRBJ2-7; D gene ambiguous. The CDR3 has 14 residues. Trimming removed 2 bases at V and 5 bases at J, with 13 bases between. The germline V gene encodes CDR1 MDHEN and CDR2 SYDVKM. The DNA for the CDR3 is TGTGCCAGCAGTTTACCCCCCCCAATCCACGAGCAGTACTTC. Residues: CASSLPPPIHEQYF.